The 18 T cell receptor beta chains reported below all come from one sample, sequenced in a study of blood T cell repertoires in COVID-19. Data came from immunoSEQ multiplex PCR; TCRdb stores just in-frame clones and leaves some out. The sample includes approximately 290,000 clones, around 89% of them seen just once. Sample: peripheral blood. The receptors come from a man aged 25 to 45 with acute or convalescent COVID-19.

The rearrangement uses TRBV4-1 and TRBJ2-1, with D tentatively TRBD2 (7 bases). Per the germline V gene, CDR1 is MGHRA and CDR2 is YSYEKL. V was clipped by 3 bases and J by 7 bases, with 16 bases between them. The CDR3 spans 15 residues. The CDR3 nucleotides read TGCGCCAGCAGCCAGAGGGGGGGCCTGGGGAATGAGCAGTTCTTC. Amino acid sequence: CASSQRGGLGNEQFF.

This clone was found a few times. CDR3 amino acids: CASSPGGSYNEQFF. The CDR3 DNA reads as TGTGCCAGCAGCCCCGGGGGGTCCTACAATGAGCAGTTCTTC. This rearrangement joins TRBV3-1 (or the pseudogene TRBV3-2) to TRBJ2-1; 7 positions match TRBD2. The CDR3 has 14 residues. Germline V gene data show CDR1 as LGHDT and CDR2 as YNNKEL (reference sequence). With 4 bases clipped from V and 1 base from J, the junction kept 1 base outside the gene matches.

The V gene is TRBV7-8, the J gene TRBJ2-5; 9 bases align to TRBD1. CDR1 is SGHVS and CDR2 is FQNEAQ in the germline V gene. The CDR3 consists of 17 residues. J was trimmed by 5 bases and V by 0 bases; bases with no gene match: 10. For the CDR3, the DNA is TGTGCCAGCAGCTTAGCGCTGTCGTACAGGGGGCGGGAGACCCAGTACTTC. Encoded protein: CASSLALSYRGRETQYF.

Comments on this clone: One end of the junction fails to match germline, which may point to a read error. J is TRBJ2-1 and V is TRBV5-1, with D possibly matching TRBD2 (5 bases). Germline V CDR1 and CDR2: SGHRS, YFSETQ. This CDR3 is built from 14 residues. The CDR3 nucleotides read TGCGCCAGCAGCCCCAGGAACGACTACGATGAGCAGTTCTTC. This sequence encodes CASSPRNDYDEQFF.

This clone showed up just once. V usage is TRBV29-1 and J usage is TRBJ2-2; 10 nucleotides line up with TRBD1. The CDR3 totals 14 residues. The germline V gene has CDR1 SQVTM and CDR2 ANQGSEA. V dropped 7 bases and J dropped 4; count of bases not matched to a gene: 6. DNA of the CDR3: TGCAGCGCTACGGGACAGGGGATCACCGGGGAGCTGTTTTTT. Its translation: CSATGQGITGELFF.

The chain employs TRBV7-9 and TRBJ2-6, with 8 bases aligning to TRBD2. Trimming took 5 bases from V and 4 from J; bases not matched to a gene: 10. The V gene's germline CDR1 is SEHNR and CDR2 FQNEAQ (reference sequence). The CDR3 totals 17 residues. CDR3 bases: TGTGCCAGCAGCAGCCGGGGGGGCCCCGCGGGGGCCAACGTCCTGACTTTC. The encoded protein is CASSSRGGPAGANVLTF.

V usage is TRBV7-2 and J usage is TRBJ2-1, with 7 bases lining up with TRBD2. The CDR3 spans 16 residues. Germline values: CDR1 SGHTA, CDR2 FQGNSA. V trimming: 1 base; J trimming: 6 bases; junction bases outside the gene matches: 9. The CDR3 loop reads CASSLVSAGTTNEQFF. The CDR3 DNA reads TGTGCCAGCAGCTTAGTCTCAGCGGGGACTACCAATGAGCAGTTCTTC.

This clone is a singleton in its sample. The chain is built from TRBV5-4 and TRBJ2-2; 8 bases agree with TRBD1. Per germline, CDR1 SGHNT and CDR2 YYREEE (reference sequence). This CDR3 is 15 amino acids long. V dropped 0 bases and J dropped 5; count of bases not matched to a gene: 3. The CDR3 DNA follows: TGTGCCAGCAGCTTGGCAGGGGGCAGGACCGGGGAGCTGTTTTTT. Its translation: CASSLAGGRTGELFF.

The CDR3 protein is CASSPTPALTTDTQYF. The DNA of the CDR3 is TGTGCCAGTAGTCCTACTCCAGCGTTGACCACAGATACGCAGTATTTT. The chain employs TRBV19 and TRBJ2-3; D remains unclear. CDR1 LNHDA and CDR2 SQIVND come from the germline V gene (reference sequence). The CDR3 is made up of 16 amino acids. The V end was cut by 5 bases, the J end by 2 bases, with 17 bases between.

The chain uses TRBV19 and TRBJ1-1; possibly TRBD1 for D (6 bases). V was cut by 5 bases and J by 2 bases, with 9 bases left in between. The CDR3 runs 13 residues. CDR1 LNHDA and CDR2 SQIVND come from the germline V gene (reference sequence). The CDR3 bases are TGTGCCAGTAGTCGGGGGGGCAACACTGAAGCTTTCTTT. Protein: CASSRGGNTEAFF.

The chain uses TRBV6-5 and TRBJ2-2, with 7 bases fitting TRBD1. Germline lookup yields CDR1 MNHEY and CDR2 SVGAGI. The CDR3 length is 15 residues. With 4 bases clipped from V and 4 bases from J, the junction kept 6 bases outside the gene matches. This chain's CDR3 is CASSSRGLGTGELFF. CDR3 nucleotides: TGTGCCAGCAGTTCTAGGGGGCTGGGCACCGGGGAGCTGTTTTTT.

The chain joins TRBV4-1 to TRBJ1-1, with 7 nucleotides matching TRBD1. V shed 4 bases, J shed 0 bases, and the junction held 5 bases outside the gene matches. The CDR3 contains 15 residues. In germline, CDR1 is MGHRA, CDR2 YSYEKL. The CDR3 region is CASSRGQDLNTEAFF. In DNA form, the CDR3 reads TGCGCCAGCAGCCGCGGACAGGATTTGAACACTGAAGCTTTCTTT.

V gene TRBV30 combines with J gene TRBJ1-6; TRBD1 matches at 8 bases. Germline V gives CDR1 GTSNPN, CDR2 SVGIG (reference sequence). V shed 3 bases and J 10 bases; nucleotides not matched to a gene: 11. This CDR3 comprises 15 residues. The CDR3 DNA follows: TGTGCCTGGAGATATACGACAGGGGCAGGGTCACCCCTCCACTTT. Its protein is CAWRYTTGAGSPLHF.

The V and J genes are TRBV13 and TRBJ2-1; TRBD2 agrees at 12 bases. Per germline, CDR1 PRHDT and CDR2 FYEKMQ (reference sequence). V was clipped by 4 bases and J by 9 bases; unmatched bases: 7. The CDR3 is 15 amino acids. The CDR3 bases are TGTGCCAGCAGCTATAGGACTAGCGGGAATCGTGAGCAGTTCTTC. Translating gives CASSYRTSGNREQFF.

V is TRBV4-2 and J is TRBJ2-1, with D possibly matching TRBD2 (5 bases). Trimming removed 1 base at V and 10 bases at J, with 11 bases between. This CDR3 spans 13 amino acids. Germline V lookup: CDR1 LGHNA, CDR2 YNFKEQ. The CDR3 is CASSQGGLREQFF. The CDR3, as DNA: TGTGCCAGCAGCCAAGGAGGGTTGCGGGAGCAGTTCTTC.

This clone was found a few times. DNA for the CDR3: TGTGCCAGCAGTTACAGAACAGCCTACACTGAAGCTTTCTTT. Translation: CASSYRTAYTEAFF. The rearrangement uses TRBV6-5 and TRBJ1-1; no definite D call. The CDR3 covers 14 residues. V was cut by 2 bases and J by 3 bases, with 10 bases left in between. Germline V lookup: CDR1 MNHEY, CDR2 SVGAGI.

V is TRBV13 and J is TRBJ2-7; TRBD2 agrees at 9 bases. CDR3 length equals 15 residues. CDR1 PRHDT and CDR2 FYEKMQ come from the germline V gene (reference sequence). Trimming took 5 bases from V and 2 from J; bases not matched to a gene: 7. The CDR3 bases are TGTGCCAGCAGCGACCGACTAGCGGCCACCTACGAGCAGTACTTC. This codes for CASSDRLAATYEQYF.

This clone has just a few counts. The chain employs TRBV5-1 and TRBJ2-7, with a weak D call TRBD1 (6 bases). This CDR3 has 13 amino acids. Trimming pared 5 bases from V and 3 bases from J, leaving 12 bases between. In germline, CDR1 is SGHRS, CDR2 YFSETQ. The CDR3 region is CASSSTGIYEQYF. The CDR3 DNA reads TGCGCCAGCAGTTCTACAGGGATCTACGAGCAGTACTTC.